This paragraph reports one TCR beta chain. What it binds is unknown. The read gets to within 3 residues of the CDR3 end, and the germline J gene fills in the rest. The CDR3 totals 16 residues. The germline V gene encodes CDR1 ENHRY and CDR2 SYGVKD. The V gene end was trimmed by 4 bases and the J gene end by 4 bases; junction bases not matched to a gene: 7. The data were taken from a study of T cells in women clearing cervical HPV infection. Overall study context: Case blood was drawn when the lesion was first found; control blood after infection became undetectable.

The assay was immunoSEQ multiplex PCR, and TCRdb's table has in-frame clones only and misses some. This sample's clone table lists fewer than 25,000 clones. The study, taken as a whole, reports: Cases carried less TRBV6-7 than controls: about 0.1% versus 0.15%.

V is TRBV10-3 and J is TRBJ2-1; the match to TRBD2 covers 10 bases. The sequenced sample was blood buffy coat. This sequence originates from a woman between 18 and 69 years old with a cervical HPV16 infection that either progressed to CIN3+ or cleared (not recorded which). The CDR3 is CAISGAGGPNYNEQFF. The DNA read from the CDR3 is TGTGCCATCAGTGGAGCGGGAGGGCCGAATTACAATGAG.